This TCR beta chain was captured by sequencing in a study of cytomegalovirus exposure and HLA in healthy donors. Broader study findings: In a later analysis, at a false discovery rate of 0.05, roughly 17,000 TCR beta sequences matched HLA alleles. TCR beta V- and J-gene trimming was later associated with a missense DCLRE1C variant. High specificity and sensitivity for cytomegalovirus status were reported for the classifier.

Germline loops: CDR1 SEHNR, CDR2 FQNEAQ (reference sequence). The germline V and J ends were trimmed by 6 bases and 0 bases, with 11 bases remaining between them. The CDR3 is 14 amino acids. With respect to this clone: Its antigen is not known.

The PCR ran on 60 Vbeta and 13 Jbeta primers. Produced via immunoSEQ multiplex PCR; TCRdb's table is partial and in-frame only. The sample lists approximately 100,000 clones, roughly 9.4% occurring once. This clonotype was obtained from a man aged 50 to 59 in good health and CMV-seropositive. Material for sequencing was PBMCs. The J gene is TRBJ1-1, the V gene TRBV7-9, with D possibly TRBD1 on 6 matching bases. The CDR3 region is CASREGQLNTEAFF. In nucleotides, the CDR3 is TGTGCCAGCAGGGAAGGACAGTTGAACACTGAAGCTTTCTTT.